This TCR beta chain stems from a study of blood T cell repertoires in COVID-19. Clones were sequenced by immunoSEQ multiplex PCR, and TCRdb holds only the in-frame ones, with some missing. Of 390,000 or so clones detected, more than 70% appear once; the ten largest clones hold about 9.4%. The length of the CDR3 is 15 residues. The V gene's germline CDR1 is SGHRS and CDR2 YFSETQ. With 4 bases clipped from V and 5 bases from J, the junction kept 10 bases outside the gene matches. The receptor's source is a woman aged 25 to 39 with COVID-19, enrolled during active disease. The rearrangement links TRBV5-1 to TRBJ2-7; 9 positions match TRBD2. The source material was peripheral blood. The CDR3, as DNA: TGCGCCAGCAGCCGTAGCGGGAGTCCCCTGGACGAGCAGTACTTC. This gives the protein CASSRSGSPLDEQYF. Filled out from reference TRBV5-1 and TRBJ2-7, the complete variable domain reads KAGVTQTPRYLIKTRGQQVTLSCSPISGHRSVSWYQQTPGQGLQFLFEYFSETQRNKGNFPGRFSGRQFSNSRSEMNVSTLELGDSALYLCASSRSGSPLDEQYFGPGTRLTVT.